The entry below describes one T cell receptor beta chain. What it recognizes is unknown. Germline CDR1 is MNHEY and CDR2 is SVGAGI. CDR3 length: 15 residues. V was shortened by 6 bases and J by 4 bases, with 17 bases between the two germline ends. This specimen comes from a study of shared clonotypes between healthy human individuals. It was roughly 210 ng DNA, some 30,000 T cell genomes, that sorted-subset replicate PCRs used. Authors' analysis steps: Filtering of immunoSEQ junctional sequences could not match full-length read filtering. Here immunoSEQ multiplex PCR was the method, and the copy in TCRdb shows in-frame clones only, minus some. The V and J calls and clone size come from that table; D and trimming were worked out from the DNA. The sample holds about 2.3 million clones; about 92% are singletons and the top ten take 0.39%. General study results and limits: Read depth was anticipated to influence clonotype sharing among donors.

V and J are TRBV6-5 and TRBJ2-3, with D tentatively TRBD1 or TRBD2 (5 bases each). The specimen sequenced was naive CD4+ T cells from PBMCs. The sample's subset: CD45RA+ positively selected. The sequence derives from a man younger than 30 in good health. Some clones in this sample may be carry-over from other donors' samples. The CDR3 bases are TGTGCCAGCAGGGGGGACCGGCCATTATCAGATACGCAGTATTTT. Translating gives CASRGDRPLSDTQYF.